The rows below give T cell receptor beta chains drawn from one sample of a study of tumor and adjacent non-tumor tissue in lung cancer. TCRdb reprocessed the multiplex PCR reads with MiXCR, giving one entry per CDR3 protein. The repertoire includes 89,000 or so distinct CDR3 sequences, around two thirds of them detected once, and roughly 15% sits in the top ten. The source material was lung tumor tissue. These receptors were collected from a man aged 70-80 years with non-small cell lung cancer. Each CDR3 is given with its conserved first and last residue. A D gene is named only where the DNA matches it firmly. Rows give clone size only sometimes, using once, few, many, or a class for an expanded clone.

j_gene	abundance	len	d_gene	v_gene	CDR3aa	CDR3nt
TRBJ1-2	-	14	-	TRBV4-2	CASSPSGCNYDYTF	TGTGCTAGCAGCCCAAGTGGATGCAACTATGACTACACCTTC
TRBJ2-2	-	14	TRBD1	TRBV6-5	CASSGQGAPRELFF	TGTGCCAGCAGTGGGCAGGGGGCCCCCAGGGAGCTGTTTTTC
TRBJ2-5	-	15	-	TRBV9	CASSASSRSEETLYF	TGTGCCAGCAGCGCTTCTTCCCGCAGTGAGGAGACCCTGTACTTC
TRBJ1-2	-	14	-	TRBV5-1	CACYEGRGSYGYTF	TGCGCCTGCTACGAGGGGAGGGGTTCGTATGGGTACACCTTC
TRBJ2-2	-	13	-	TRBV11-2	CAGSPHGAGELFF	TGTGCCGGCAGTCCACATGGGGCCGGGGAGCTGTTTTTT
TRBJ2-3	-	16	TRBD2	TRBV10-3	CAISESAGLAGNMQYF	TGTGCCATCAGTGAGTCGGCGGGACTAGCGGGAAATATGCAGTATTTT
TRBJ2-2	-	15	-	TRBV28	CASNFGRSNTGELSF	TGTGCCAGCAATTTCGGCAGATCGAACACCGGGGAGCTGTCTTTT
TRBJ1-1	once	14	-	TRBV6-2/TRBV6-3	CASSYKGADTEASF	TGTGCCAGCAGTTATAAGGGCGCGGACACTGAGGCTTCCTTT
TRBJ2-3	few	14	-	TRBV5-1	CANRIGLNTDTQYF	TGCGCCAACAGAATAGGACTAAACACAGATACGCAGTATTTT
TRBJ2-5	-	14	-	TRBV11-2	CTSSPRQAKETQYF	TGTACCAGTAGCCCTAGACAGGCGAAAGAGACCCAGTATTTC
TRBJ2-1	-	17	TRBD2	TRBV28	CTSSLRLAGGIYNEQFF	TGTACCAGCAGTTTGAGATTAGCGGGGGGCATCTACAATGAGCAGTTCTTC
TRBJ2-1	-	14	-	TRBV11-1	CASSPGVVSNEQFF	TGTGCCAGCAGCCCGGGTGTAGTGTCCAATGAGCAGTTCTTC
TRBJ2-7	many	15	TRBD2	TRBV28	CASSSPSGRSYEQYF	TGTGCCAGCAGTTCGCCTAGCGGGAGATCCTACGAGCAGTACTTC
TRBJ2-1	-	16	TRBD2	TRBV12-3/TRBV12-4	CASRGAGGFDHNEQFF	TGTGCCAGCAGGGGAGCGGGGGGATTTGACCACAATGAGCAGTTCTTC
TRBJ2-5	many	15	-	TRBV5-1	CASRMGGYLSETQYF	TGCGCCAGCAGAATGGGGGGCTATTTGTCAGAGACCCAGTACTTC
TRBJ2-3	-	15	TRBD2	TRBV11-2	CASRGLAEWTDTQYF	TGTGCCAGCCGGGGACTAGCGGAATGGACAGATACGCAGTATTTT
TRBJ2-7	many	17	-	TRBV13	CASSSSLGDTRPYEQYF	TGTGCCAGCAGCTCCTCCTTGGGGGACACAAGACCTTACGAGCAGTACTTC
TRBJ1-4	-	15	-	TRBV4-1	CASSQGRATNEKPFF	TGCGCCAGCAGCCAAGGGAGAGCAACTAATGAAAAACCGTTTTTC
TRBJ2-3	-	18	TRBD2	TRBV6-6	CASNPAGTSGRWRDTQYF	TGTGCCAGCAATCCTGCTGGGACTAGCGGGAGGTGGAGGGATACGCAGTATTTT
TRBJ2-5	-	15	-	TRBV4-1	CANSQVVGKGETQYF	TGCGCCAACAGCCAAGTGGTCGGCAAGGGTGAGACCCAGTACTTC
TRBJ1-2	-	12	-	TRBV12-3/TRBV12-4	CASSPRQYGYIF	TGTGCCAGCAGTCCTCGACAATATGGATACATCTTC
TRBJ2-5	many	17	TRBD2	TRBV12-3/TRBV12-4	CASSLASGRAFSETQYF	TGTGCCAGCAGTTTAGCTAGCGGGAGGGCCTTTAGCGAGACCCAGTACTTC
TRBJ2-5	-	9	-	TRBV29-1	CSPRQDVDF	TGCAGCCCCCGACAAGACGTAGATTTC
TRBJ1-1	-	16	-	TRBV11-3	CASSRRGKDMNTEAFF	TGTGCCAGCAGCCGCAGAGGGAAAGATATGAACACTGAAGCTTTCTTT
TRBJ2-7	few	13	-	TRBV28	CASSFSSPYKQYF	TGTGCCAGCAGTTTCAGCAGCCCCTACAAGCAGTACTTC
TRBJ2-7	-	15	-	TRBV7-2	CASNWGLSLLDEQYF	TGTGCCAGCAACTGGGGACTCTCACTGCTCGACGAGCAGTACTTC
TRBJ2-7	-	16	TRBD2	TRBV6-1	CASQFGAGVRRVEQYF	TGTGCCAGCCAGTTTGGCGCGGGGGTGAGAAGGGTGGAGCAGTACTTC
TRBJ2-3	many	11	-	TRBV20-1	CSASLSDTQYF	TGCAGTGCTAGCCTATCGGATACGCAGTATTTT
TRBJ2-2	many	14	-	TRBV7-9	CASSLWSGTGELFF	TGTGCCAGCAGCTTATGGTCGGGGACCGGGGAGCTGTTTTTT
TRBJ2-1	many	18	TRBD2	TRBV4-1	CASSQDFGGRRMSDEQFF	TGCGCCAGCAGCCAAGATTTCGGCGGGAGACGGATGAGCGATGAGCAGTTCTTC
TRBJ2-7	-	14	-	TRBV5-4	CAGSPGRGQDEQYF	TGTGCCGGCAGCCCGGGGCGGGGTCAGGACGAGCAGTACTTC
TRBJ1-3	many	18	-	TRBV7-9	CASSDTRARMDSGNTIYF	TGTGCCAGCAGCGATACACGGGCCAGGATGGACTCTGGAAACACCATATATTTT
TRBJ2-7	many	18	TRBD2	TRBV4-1	CASSQDPRNLAGTYEQYF	TGCGCCAGCAGCCAAGACCCCAGGAACCTAGCGGGAACCTACGAGCAGTACTTC
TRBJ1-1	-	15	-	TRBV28	CTSSRGGIINTEAFF	TGTACCAGCAGCCGAGGGGGTATCATTAACACTGAAGCTTTCTTT
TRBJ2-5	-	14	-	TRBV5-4	CASSSPRGRQTPYF	TGTGCCAGCAGCTCCCCGAGAGGGCGGCAGACCCCGTACTTC
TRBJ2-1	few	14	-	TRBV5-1	CASSFGNSYNEQFF	TGCGCCAGCAGCTTTGGCAACTCCTACAATGAGCAGTTCTTC
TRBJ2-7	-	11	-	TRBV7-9	CANVVTYEQYF	TGTGCCAACGTAGTGACATACGAGCAGTACTTC
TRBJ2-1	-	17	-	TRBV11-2	CASSPGLGRNSYNGQFF	TGTGCCAGCAGCCCGGGGCTAGGAAGGAACTCCTACAATGGGCAGTTCTTC
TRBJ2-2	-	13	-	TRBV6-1	CVSSEWDRGKLFF	TGTGTCAGCAGCGAATGGGACCGCGGGAAGCTGTTTTTT
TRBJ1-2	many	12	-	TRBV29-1	CSVDRLNYGYTF	TGCAGCGTCGACAGGTTAAACTATGGCTACACCTTC
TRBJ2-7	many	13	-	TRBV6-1	CASSEDLPGEQYF	TGTGCCAGCAGTGAAGATCTTCCGGGCGAGCAGTACTTC
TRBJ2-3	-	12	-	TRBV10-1	CASSAGSDMQYF	TGCGCCAGCAGCGCCGGATCAGATATGCAGTATTTT
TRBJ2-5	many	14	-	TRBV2	CASTDRGDQETQYF	TGTGCCAGCACCGACCGGGGCGACCAAGAGACCCAGTACTTC